Below are 25 T cell receptor beta chains sequenced from a single sample in a study of OX40 agonist ivuxolimab in advanced cancers. Method: immunoSEQ multiplex PCR; TCRdb's copy keeps in-frame clones and lacks some. Of more than 95,000 clones in the sample, around nine tenths were seen once. The specimen was CD4+ or CD8+ T cells sorted from blood, collected in a trial of the OX40 agonist ivuxolimab. Every receptor here comes from an adult with an advanced solid tumor such as melanoma, head and neck, liver or kidney cancer.

CDR3 sequence reads: CASSLGSGRAAEQYF. CDR3 coding DNA: TGTGCCAGCAGCTTGGGTAGCGGGAGGGCCGCCGAGCAGTACTTC. The V and J genes are TRBV7-9 and TRBJ2-7; TRBD2 aligns across 11 bases. The CDR3 runs to 15 residues. V gave up 3 bases and J gave up 6 bases; unmatched junction bases: 7. CDR1 and CDR2 from the germline V gene are SEHNR and FQNEAQ (reference sequence).

The gene calls are TRBV30 and TRBJ2-1, with D possibly TRBD2 on 5 matching bases. The CDR3 runs to 11 residues. The V gene lost 0 bases and the J gene lost 10 bases, with 7 bases spanning the gap. Germline V gene sequence: CDR1 GTSNPN, CDR2 SVGIG (reference sequence). The DNA for the CDR3 is TGTGCCTGGAGTGTACGGGGAGAGCAGTTCTTC. This gives the protein CAWSVRGEQFF.

The V call is TRBV7-2, the J call TRBJ2-3, with TRBD2 matching 7 bases. The germline CDR1 and CDR2 sequences are SGHTA and FQGNSA. The CDR3 is made up of 14 amino acids. V trimming: 6 bases; J trimming: 2 bases; junction bases outside the gene matches: 5. CDR3 amino acids: CASSTSVHTDTQYF. CDR3 sequence (DNA): TGTGCCAGCAGTACTAGCGTGCACACAGATACGCAGTATTTT.

This clone was found a few times. This rearrangement joins TRBV7-3 to TRBJ1-1; maybe TRBD1 (5 bases). Trimming removed 1 base from V and 5 bases from J, with 8 bases in between. Germline lookup yields CDR1 SGHTA and CDR2 FQGTGA. The CDR3 is made up of 13 amino acids. The CDR3 protein is CASSLSRQTEAFF. Written as DNA, the CDR3 is TGTGCCAGCAGCTTAAGCCGACAGACTGAAGCTTTCTTT.

The chain links TRBV7-3 to TRBJ2-3; 7 bases match TRBD2. This CDR3 spans 13 amino acids. Germline CDR1 reads SGHTA; CDR2 reads FQGTGA. The trim removed 4 bases at V and 3 bases at J, leaving 1 base unmatched. This CDR3 reads CASSWTRTDTQYF. CDR3 sequence (DNA): TGTGCCAGCAGCTGGACTAGGACAGATACGCAGTATTTT.

This clone came up once. CDR3 in DNA: TGTGCCAGCAGCTTAGGGACTAGCGGGAGGGCCGACTACGAGCAGTACTTC. Protein product: CASSLGTSGRADYEQYF. V is TRBV7-2 and J is TRBJ2-7; TRBD2 matches at 15 bases. Germline V gene data show CDR1 as SGHTA and CDR2 as FQGNSA. The CDR3 consists of 17 residues. Unmatched junction bases numbered 4, after V lost 1 base and J lost 3 bases.

This CDR3 reads CASSYRLGQGYNEQFF. CDR3 bases: TGTGCCAGCAGTTACCGACTTGGACAGGGCTACAATGAGCAGTTCTTC. This sequence joins TRBV6-5 and TRBJ2-1; 8 nucleotides align to TRBD1. Trimming removed 2 bases from V and 3 bases from J; junction bases left unmatched: 6. Per the germline V gene, CDR1 is MNHEY and CDR2 is SVGAGI. This CDR3 has 16 amino acids.

The genes are TRBV5-1 and TRBJ2-7, with TRBD2 identical over 14 bases. There are 15 residues in the CDR3. Per the germline V gene, CDR1 is SGHRS and CDR2 is YFSETQ. The junction had 3 bases not matched to a gene; V was cut back by 0 bases and J by 7 bases. CDR3 sequence reads: CASSLETSGRGEQYF. DNA of the CDR3: TGCGCCAGCAGCTTGGAGACTAGCGGGAGGGGTGAGCAGTACTTC.

The chain employs TRBV5-1 and TRBJ2-3; D is unclear. Germline CDR1 SGHRS, CDR2 YFSETQ. V was trimmed by 6 bases and J by 3 bases, leaving 14 bases between them. The CDR3 has 14 amino acids. The chain's CDR3 is CASINGQDTDTQYF. The CDR3 DNA is TGCGCCAGCATTAACGGGCAGGATACAGATACGCAGTATTTT.

The chain uses TRBV4-2 and TRBJ1-1; no reliable D call. The CDR3 totals 17 residues. Germline CDR1 reads LGHNA; CDR2 reads YNFKEQ. Trimming cost V 11 bases and J 2 bases, with 27 bases left between them. The CDR3 is CAPPKHRSGWHNTEAFF. The CDR3 DNA is TGTGCCCCCCCTAAGCACCGGAGCGGTTGGCATAACACTGAAGCTTTCTTT.

This chain connects TRBV28 to TRBJ2-7; D ambiguous. From germline, CDR1 is MDHEN and CDR2 SYDVKM. V dropped 3 bases and J dropped 2 bases, with 11 bases sitting between them. This CDR3 comprises 14 residues. DNA of the CDR3: TGTGCCAGCAGTTTGTCGGACCTACCCTACGAGCAGTACTTC. Translating it yields CASSLSDLPYEQYF.

In nucleotides, the CDR3 is TGTGCCAGCTGGACCCGGACAGCCTCTGAAAAACTGTTTTTT. Its translation is CASWTRTASEKLFF. This chain connects TRBV6-6 to TRBJ1-4, with a weak D call TRBD1 (6 bases). The germline V gene encodes CDR1 MNHNY and CDR2 SVGAGI (reference sequence). Trimming took off 8 bases at V and 7 bases at J, with 17 bases between the two ends. The CDR3 runs 14 residues.

The chain is built from TRBV2 and TRBJ1-3, with D uncertain. The germline V and J ends were trimmed by 6 bases and 0 bases, with 9 bases remaining between them. Germline CDR1 SNHLY, CDR2 FYNNEI. The CDR3 totals 14 residues. CDR3 in DNA: TGTGCCAGCAGACAGTCCGGCTCTGGAAACACCATATATTTT. Its translation: CASRQSGSGNTIYF.

The chain recombines TRBV11-2 with TRBJ1-4; TRBD1 is a possible D gene (5 bases). The length of the CDR3 is 16 residues. V lost 1 base to trimming and J lost 0 bases, with 9 bases between them. Per the germline V gene, CDR1 is SGHAT and CDR2 is FQNNGV. CDR3 residues: CASSLGDRTTNEKLFF. CDR3 nucleotides: TGTGCCAGCAGCTTAGGCGACAGAACAACTAATGAAAAACTGTTTTTT.

The chain combines TRBV30 with TRBJ2-2; TRBD1 agrees at 9 bases. Per germline, CDR1 GTSNPN and CDR2 SVGIG (reference sequence). The CDR3 sequence is 16 residues long. J lost 5 bases, V lost 1 base, and 8 bases had no gene match. The CDR3 here is CAWSDNNRGRTGELFF. The CDR3 DNA reads TGTGCCTGGAGTGACAATAACAGGGGGCGAACCGGGGAGCTGTTTTTT.

This clone was seen more than once but under ten times. The gene calls are TRBV5-4 and TRBJ2-6; 7 bases line up with TRBD2. The junction had 0 bases not matched to a gene; V was cut back by 0 bases and J by 0 bases. Germline CDR1 is SGHNT and CDR2 is YYREEE (reference sequence). The CDR3 totals 16 residues. In nucleotides, the CDR3 is TGTGCCAGCAGCTTGGGCGGGAGCTCTGGGGCCAACGTCCTGACTTTC. Its protein product is CASSLGGSSGANVLTF.

This chain joins TRBV27 and TRBJ1-2; TRBD1 matches 9 bases. V trimming: 6 bases; J trimming: 2 bases; junction bases outside the gene matches: 7. This CDR3 contains 15 residues. CDR1 is MNHEY and CDR2 is SMNVEV in the germline V gene (reference sequence). CDR3 DNA sequence: TGTGCCAGCAGACAGACAGGGGGGATGAACTATGGCTACACCTTC. It is translated as CASRQTGGMNYGYTF.

The V gene is TRBV2, the J gene TRBJ2-2, with D possibly TRBD1 on 6 matching bases. Trimming took off 8 bases at V and 5 bases at J, with 15 bases between the two ends. The CDR3 covers 14 residues. Germline V gene lookup returns CDR1 SNHLY and CDR2 FYNNEI. The CDR3 bases are TGTGCCAGCGGGGGAACAGGGCTGACCGGGGAGCTGTTTTTT. This translates into CASGGTGLTGELFF.

This chain joins TRBV29-1 and TRBJ2-4; D ambiguous. The ends were cut back, 3 bases at V and 3 bases at J, with 9 bases in the middle. The CDR3 is made up of 13 amino acids. CDR1 is SQVTM, CDR2 ANQGSEA, per germline. CDR3 residues: CSVEWSVKNIQYF. CDR3 nucleotide sequence: TGCAGCGTTGAGTGGTCCGTCAAAAACATTCAGTACTTC.

The chain employs TRBV2 and TRBJ2-7; D gene unclear. Germline loops: CDR1 SNHLY, CDR2 FYNNEI. Trimming shortened V by 6 bases and J by 0 bases, and 9 bases separated the two germline ends. This CDR3 has 13 amino acids. CDR3 coding DNA: TGTGCCAGCAGGGTTTCCGGCTCCTACGAGCAGTACTTC. Encoded protein: CASRVSGSYEQYF.

The gene calls are TRBV4-2 and TRBJ1-3; 7 nucleotides agree with TRBD1. The CDR3 spans 15 residues. The V segment lost 6 bases and the J segment 0 bases; nucleotides outside the gene matches: 5. Germline values: CDR1 LGHNA, CDR2 YNFKEQ. The CDR3 loop reads CASRDRFLSGNTIYF. The DNA of the CDR3 is TGTGCCAGCAGGGACAGGTTCCTCTCTGGAAACACCATATATTTT.

The rearrangement uses TRBV27 and TRBJ1-6, with D unclear. Trimming shortened V by 3 bases and J by 7 bases, and 7 bases separated the two germline ends. CDR1 and CDR2 (germline): MNHEY, SMNVEV (reference sequence). The CDR3 covers 13 residues. The CDR3 coding sequence is TGTGCCAGCAGTTTCCAGGCGAATTCACCCCTCCACTTT. Translated, it gives CASSFQANSPLHF.

This sequence joins TRBV2 and TRBJ2-2; D is ambiguous. CDR3 length: 14 residues. CDR1 is SNHLY, CDR2 FYNNEI, per germline. Trimming stripped 4 bases from V and 5 bases from J, with 11 bases between. CDR3 sequence (DNA): TGTGCCAGCAGTGTTATTCGGCCGACCGGGGAGCTGTTTTTT. Protein sequence: CASSVIRPTGELFF.

The chain is built from TRBV28 and TRBJ2-4, with TRBD1 as a possible D gene (6 bases). The CDR3 is 15 amino acids. V gave up 5 bases and J gave up 4 bases, with 15 bases separating them. Germline V gene lookup returns CDR1 MDHEN and CDR2 SYDVKM. This chain's CDR3 is CASSPTGLQKNIQYF. The CDR3 DNA sequence: TGTGCCAGCAGTCCCACAGGGTTACAAAAAAACATTCAGTACTTC.

CDR3 nucleotides: TGCGCCAGACCGGAGGGAATTGGCTCCTACAATGAGCAGTTCTTC. Translation gives CARPEGIGSYNEQFF. The V gene is TRBV23-1, the J gene TRBJ2-7; a possible D gene is TRBD2 (6 bases). The assigned J gene may be wrong: the sequence end matches TRBJ2-1 better. TRBV23-1 is marked as an open reading frame, function uncertain. The CDR3 has 15 amino acids.